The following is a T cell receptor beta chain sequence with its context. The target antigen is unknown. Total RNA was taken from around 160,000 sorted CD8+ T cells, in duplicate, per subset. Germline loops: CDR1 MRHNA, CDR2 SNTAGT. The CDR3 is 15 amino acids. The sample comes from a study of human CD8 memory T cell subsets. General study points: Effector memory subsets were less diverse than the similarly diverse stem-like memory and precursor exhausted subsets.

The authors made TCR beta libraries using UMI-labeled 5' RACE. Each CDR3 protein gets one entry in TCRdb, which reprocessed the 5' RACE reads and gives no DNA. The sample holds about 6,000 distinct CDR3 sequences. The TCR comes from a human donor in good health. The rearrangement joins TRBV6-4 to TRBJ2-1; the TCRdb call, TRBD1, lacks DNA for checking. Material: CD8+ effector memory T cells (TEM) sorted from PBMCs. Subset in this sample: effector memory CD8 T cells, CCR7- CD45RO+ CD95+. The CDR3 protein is CASSDSPGQDNEQFF.